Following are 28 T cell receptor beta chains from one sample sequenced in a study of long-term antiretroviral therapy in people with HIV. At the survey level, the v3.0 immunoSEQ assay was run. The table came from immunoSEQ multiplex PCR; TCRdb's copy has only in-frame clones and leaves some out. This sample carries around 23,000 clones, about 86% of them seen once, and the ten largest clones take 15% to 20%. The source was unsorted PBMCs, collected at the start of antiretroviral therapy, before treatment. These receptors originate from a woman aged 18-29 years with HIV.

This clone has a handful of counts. CDR3 amino acids: CASNRGDQPQHF. In DNA, the CDR3 is TGTGCCAGCAATAGAGGGGACCAGCCCCAGCATTTT. The chain has TRBV6-6 and TRBJ1-5; the D gene is possibly TRBD1 (5 bases). The CDR3 runs to 12 residues. Trimming cost V 7 bases and J 7 bases, with 11 bases left between them. Looked up from germline, CDR1 is MNHNY and CDR2 is SVGAGI (reference sequence).

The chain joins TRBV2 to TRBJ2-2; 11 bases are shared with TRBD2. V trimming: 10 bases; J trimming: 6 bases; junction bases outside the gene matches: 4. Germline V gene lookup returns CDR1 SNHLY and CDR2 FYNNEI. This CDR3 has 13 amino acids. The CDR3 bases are TGTGCCACCTTTAGCGGGAGGGCCGGGGAGCTGTTTTTT. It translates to CATFSGRAGELFF.

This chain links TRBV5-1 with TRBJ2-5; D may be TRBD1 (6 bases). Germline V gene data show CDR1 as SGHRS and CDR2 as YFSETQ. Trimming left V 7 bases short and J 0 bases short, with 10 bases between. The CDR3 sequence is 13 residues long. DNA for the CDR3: TGCGCCAGCGGCCGGGACAACCAAGAGACCCAGTACTTC. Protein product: CASGRDNQETQYF.

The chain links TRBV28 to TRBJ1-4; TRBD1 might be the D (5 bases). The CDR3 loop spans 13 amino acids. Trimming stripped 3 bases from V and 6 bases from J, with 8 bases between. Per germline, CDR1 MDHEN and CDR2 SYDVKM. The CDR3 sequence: CASSFGGDEKLFF. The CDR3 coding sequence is TGTGCCAGCAGTTTTGGAGGGGATGAAAAACTGTTTTTT.

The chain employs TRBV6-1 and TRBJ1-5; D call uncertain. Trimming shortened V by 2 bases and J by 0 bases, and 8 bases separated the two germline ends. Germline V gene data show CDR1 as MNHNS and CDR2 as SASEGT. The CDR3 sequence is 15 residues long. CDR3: CASSELQTSNQPQHF. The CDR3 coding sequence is TGTGCCAGCAGTGAATTACAGACTAGCAATCAGCCCCAGCATTTT.

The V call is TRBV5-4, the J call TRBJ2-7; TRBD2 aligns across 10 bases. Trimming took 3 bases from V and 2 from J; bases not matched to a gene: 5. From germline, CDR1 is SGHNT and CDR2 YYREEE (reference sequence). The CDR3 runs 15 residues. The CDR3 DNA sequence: TGTGCCAGCAGCTCGAGCGGGAGGGCCACCTACGAGCAGTACTTC. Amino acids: CASSSSGRATYEQYF.

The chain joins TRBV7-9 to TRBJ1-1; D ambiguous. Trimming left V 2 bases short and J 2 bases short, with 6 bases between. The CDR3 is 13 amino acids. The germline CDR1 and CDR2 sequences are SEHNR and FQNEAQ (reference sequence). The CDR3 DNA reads TGTGCCAGCAGCTTAACTGGAAACACTGAAGCTTTCTTT. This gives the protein CASSLTGNTEAFF.

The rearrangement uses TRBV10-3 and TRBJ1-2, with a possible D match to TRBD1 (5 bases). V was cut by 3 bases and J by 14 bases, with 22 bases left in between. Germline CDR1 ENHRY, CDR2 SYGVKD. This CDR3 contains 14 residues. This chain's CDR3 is CAISDSDKGSGTTF. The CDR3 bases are TGTGCCATCAGTGACTCGGATAAGGGTTCGGGGACGACCTTC.

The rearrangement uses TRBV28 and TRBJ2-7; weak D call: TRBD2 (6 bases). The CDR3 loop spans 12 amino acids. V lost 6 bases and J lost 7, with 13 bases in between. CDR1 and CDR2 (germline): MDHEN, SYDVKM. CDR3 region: CASSQDREEQYF. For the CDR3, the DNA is TGTGCCAGCAGCCAGGATCGGGAGGAGCAGTACTTC. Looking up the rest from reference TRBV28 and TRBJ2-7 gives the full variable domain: DVKVTQSSRYLVKRTGEKVFLECVQDMDHENMFWYRQDPGLGLRLIYFSYDVKMKEKGDIPEGYSVSREKKERFSLILESASTNQTSMYLCASSQDREEQYFGPGTRLTVT.

CDR3 DNA: TGTGCCAGCAGTTATAGGCGGTCCTCTGGGGCCAACGTCCTGACTTTC. Translated, it gives CASSYRRSSGANVLTF. The chain joins TRBV6-9 to TRBJ2-6; D is ambiguous. Germline-derived CDR1 and CDR2 are MNHGY and SVAAGI. The V end lost 2 bases, the J end lost 0 bases, and 8 bases lay between the germline ends. CDR3 size: 16 residues.

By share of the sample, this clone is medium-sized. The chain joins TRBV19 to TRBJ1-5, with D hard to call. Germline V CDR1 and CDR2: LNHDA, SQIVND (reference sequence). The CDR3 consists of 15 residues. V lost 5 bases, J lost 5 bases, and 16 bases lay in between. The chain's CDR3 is CASSQDGEGHQPQHF. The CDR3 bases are TGTGCCAGTAGTCAAGACGGGGAAGGGCATCAGCCCCAGCATTTT.

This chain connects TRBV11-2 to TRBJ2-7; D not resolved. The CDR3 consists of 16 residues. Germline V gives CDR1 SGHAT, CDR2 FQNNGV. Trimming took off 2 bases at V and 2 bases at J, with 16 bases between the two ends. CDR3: CASSLPQEGLTYEQYF. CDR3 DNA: TGTGCCAGCAGCTTACCTCAAGAAGGATTGACCTACGAGCAGTACTTC.

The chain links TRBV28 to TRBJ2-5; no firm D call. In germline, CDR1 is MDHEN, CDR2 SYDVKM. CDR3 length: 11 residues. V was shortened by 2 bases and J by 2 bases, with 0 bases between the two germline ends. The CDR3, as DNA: TGTGCCAGCAGTTTACAAGAGACCCAGTACTTC. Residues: CASSLQETQYF.

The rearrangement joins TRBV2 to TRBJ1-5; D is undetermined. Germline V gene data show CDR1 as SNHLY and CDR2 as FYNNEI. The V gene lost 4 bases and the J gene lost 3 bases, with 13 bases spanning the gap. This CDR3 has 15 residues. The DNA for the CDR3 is TGTGCCAGCAGTGTGTGGGGATCTATCAATCAGCCCCAGCATTTT. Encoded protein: CASSVWGSINQPQHF. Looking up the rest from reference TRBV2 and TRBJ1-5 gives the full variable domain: EPEVTQTPSHQVTQMGQEVILRCVPISNHLYFYWYRQILGQKVEFLVSFYNNEISEKSEIFDDQFSVERPDGSNFTLKIRSTKLEDSAMYFCASSVWGSINQPQHFGDGTRLSIL.

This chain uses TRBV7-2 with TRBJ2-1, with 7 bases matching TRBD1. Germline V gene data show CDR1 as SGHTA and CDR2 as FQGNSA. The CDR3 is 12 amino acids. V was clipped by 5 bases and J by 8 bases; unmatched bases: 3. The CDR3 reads CASSTGAYEQFF. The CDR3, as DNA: TGTGCCAGCAGCACAGGGGCATATGAGCAGTTCTTC.

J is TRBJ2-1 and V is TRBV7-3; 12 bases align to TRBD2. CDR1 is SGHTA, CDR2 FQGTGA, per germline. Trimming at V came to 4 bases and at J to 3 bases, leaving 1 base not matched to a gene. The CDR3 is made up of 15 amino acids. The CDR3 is CASSSLAGGYNEQFF. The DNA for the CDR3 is TGTGCCAGCAGCTCACTAGCGGGGGGCTACAATGAGCAGTTCTTC. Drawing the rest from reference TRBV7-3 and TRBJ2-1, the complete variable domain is GAGVSQTPSNKVTEKGKYVELRCDPISGHTALYWYRQSLGQGPEFLIYFQGTGAADDSGLPNDRFFAVRPEGSVSTLKIQRTERGDSAVYLCASSSLAGGYNEQFFGPGTRLTVL.

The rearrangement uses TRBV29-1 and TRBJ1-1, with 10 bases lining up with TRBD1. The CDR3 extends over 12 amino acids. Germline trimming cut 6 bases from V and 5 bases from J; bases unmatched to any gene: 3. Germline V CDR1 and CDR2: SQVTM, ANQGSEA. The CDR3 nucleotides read TGCAGCGTGCGGGACAGGGGAACTGAAGCTTTCTTT. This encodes CSVRDRGTEAFF.

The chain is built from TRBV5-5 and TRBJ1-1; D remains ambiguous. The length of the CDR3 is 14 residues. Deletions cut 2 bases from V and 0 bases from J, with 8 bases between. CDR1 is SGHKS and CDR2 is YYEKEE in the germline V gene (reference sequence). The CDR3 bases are TGTGCCAGCAGCTTTCCCCCGGTGAACACTGAAGCTTTCTTT. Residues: CASSFPPVNTEAFF.

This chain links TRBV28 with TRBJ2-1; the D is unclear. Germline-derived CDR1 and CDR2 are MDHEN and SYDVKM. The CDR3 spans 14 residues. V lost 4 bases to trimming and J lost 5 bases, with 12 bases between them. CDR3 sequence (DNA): TGTGCCAGCAGTTCACAAAGGGCTAACAATGAGCAGTTCTTC. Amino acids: CASSSQRANNEQFF. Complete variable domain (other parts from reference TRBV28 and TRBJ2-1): DVKVTQSSRYLVKRTGEKVFLECVQDMDHENMFWYRQDPGLGLRLIYFSYDVKMKEKGDIPEGYSVSREKKERFSLILESASTNQTSMYLCASSSQRANNEQFFGPGTRLTVL.

In DNA form, the CDR3 reads TGTGCCAGCTCACCATCAGGGAACACTGAAGCTTTCTTT. Translating gives CASSPSGNTEAFF. The rearrangement uses TRBV18 and TRBJ1-1; D remains ambiguous. The V and J ends lost 2 bases and 1 base respectively, with 5 bases between them. This CDR3 comprises 13 residues. Germline V CDR1 and CDR2: KGHSH, LQKENI.

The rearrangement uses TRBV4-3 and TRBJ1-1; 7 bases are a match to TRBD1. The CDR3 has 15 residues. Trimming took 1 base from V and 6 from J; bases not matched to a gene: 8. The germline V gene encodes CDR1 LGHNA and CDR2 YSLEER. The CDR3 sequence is CASSQAGQTVAEAFF. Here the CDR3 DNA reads TGCGCCAGCAGCCAAGCGGGACAGACAGTGGCTGAAGCTTTCTTT.

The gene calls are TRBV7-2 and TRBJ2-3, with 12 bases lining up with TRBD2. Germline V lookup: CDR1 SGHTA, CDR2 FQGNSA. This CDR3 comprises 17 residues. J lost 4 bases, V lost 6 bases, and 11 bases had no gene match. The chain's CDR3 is CASSLKSSGGAADTQYF. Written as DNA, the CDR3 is TGTGCCAGCAGTTTAAAGTCTAGCGGGGGGGCCGCAGATACGCAGTATTTT.

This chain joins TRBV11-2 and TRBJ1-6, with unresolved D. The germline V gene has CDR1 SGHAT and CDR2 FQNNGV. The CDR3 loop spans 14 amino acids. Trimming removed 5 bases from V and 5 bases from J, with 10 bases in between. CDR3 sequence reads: CASSLGRDNSPLHF. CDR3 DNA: TGTGCCAGCAGCCTCGGACGGGATAATTCACCCCTCCACTTT.

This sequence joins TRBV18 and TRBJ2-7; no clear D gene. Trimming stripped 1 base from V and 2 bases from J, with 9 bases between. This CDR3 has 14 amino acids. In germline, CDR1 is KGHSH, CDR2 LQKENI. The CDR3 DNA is TGTGCCAGCTCACCACGTAACAGAACCTACGAGCAGTACTTC. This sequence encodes CASSPRNRTYEQYF.

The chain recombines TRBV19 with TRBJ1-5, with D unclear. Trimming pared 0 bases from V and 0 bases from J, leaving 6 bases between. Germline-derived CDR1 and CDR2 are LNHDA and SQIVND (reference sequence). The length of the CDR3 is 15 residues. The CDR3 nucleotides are TGTGCCAGTAGTATAGATCTCGATAGCAATCAGCCCCAGCATTTT. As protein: CASSIDLDSNQPQHF.

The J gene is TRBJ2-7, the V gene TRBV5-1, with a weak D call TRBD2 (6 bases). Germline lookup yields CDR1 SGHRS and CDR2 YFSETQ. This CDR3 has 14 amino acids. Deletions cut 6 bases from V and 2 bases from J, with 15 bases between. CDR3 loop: CASTPQPGAYEQYF. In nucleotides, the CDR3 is TGCGCCAGCACCCCACAACCGGGAGCCTACGAGCAGTACTTC.

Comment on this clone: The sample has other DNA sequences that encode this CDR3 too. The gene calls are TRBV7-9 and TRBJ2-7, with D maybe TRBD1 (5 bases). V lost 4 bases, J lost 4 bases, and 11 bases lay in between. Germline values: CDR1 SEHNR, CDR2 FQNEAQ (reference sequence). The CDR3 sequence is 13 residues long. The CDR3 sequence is CASSSRDSYEQYF. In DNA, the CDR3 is TGTGCCAGCAGCTCCAGGGATTCGTACGAGCAGTACTTC.

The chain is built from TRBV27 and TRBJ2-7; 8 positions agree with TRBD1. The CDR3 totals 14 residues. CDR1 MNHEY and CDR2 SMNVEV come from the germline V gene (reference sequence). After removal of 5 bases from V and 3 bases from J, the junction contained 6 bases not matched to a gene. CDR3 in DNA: TGTGCCAGCAGTCCTTCAGGGGGCGGCTACGAGCAGTACTTC. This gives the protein CASSPSGGGYEQYF.